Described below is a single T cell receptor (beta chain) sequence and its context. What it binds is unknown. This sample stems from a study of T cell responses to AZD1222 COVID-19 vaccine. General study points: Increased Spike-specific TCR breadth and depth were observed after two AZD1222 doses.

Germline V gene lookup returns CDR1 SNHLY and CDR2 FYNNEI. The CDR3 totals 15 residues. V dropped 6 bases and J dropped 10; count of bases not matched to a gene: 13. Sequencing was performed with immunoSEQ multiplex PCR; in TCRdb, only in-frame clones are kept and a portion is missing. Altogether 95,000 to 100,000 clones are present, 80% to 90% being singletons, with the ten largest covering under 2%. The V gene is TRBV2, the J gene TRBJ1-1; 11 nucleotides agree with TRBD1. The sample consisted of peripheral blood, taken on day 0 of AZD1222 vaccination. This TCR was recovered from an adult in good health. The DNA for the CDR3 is TGTGCCAGCAGCGTATACGGACAGGGGGCTACGGGAGCTTTCTTT. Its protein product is CASSVYGQGATGAFF.